The 29 T cell receptor beta chains below were found in one sample sequenced in a study of cytomegalovirus exposure and HLA in healthy donors. The PCR had 60 Vbeta and 13 Jbeta primers. The repertoire was sequenced with immunoSEQ multiplex PCR; TCRdb's copy has only in-frame clones and lacks some. Here the sample spans 150,000 to 200,000 clones, around 82% being singletons. Material: PBMCs. The source is a boy younger than 18 in good health and CMV-seronegative.

This chain uses TRBV5-6 with TRBJ2-5; 7 bases are a match to TRBD2. The CDR3 has 19 amino acids. With 4 bases clipped from V and 4 bases from J, the junction kept 22 bases outside the gene matches. Germline values: CDR1 SGHDT, CDR2 YYEEEE. CDR3 DNA: TGTGCCAGCAGCCCGAGGGGACTGCGTAGGACTAGAGGAGGAGAGACCCAGTACTTC. It specifies CASSPRGLRRTRGGETQYF.

The V gene is TRBV18, the J gene TRBJ2-7; 7 bases fit TRBD1. With 1 base clipped from V and 7 bases from J, the junction kept 4 bases outside the gene matches. The CDR3 length is 13 residues. Germline CDR1 and CDR2: KGHSH and LQKENI. CDR3 sequence reads: CASSPQGASEQYF. CDR3 DNA: TGTGCCAGCTCACCACAGGGGGCGAGTGAGCAGTACTTC.

J is TRBJ2-7 and V is TRBV18, with TRBD1 as a possible D gene (6 bases). CDR1 and CDR2 (germline): KGHSH, LQKENI. CDR3 length: 11 amino acids. The V end lost 5 bases, the J end lost 7 bases, and 9 bases lay between the germline ends. CDR3 nucleotide sequence: TGTGCCAGCTCAGATACAGGGGAGCAGTACTTC. Its protein is CASSDTGEQYF.

CDR3 residues: CASSPWATGGPSDTQYF. CDR3 nucleotide sequence: TGTGCCAGCAGCCCCTGGGCAACGGGGGGGCCATCAGATACGCAGTATTTT. The chain is built from TRBV5-4 and TRBJ2-3; the match to TRBD2 covers 8 bases. The V and J ends lost 4 bases and 4 bases, in that order; junction bases with no gene match: 14. The CDR3 spans 17 residues. Germline V gives CDR1 SGHNT, CDR2 YYREEE (reference sequence).

The genes are TRBV2 and TRBJ2-7; D uncertain. Trimming shortened V by 6 bases and J by 5 bases, and 17 bases separated the two germline ends. Germline loops: CDR1 SNHLY, CDR2 FYNNEI. There are 14 residues in the CDR3. CDR3 residues: CASRRIYSPDEQYF. The CDR3 DNA reads TGTGCCAGCAGGCGTATATACTCGCCCGACGAGCAGTACTTC.

The chain uses TRBV4-1 and TRBJ2-2; D ambiguous. Germline CDR1 MGHRA, CDR2 YSYEKL. Between the trimmed V and J ends, which lost 4 bases and 4 bases, there was a span of 4 bases. The CDR3 is 12 residues long. Written as DNA, the CDR3 is TGCGCCAGCAGCCCTTCCACCGGGGAGCTGTTTTTT. Its protein is CASSPSTGELFF.

The count of this clone is one. The chain employs TRBV30 and TRBJ2-7; TRBD1 agrees at 9 bases. Looked up from germline, CDR1 is GTSNPN and CDR2 is SVGIG (reference sequence). This CDR3 has 12 residues. V shed 5 bases and J 5 bases; nucleotides not matched to a gene: 4. The CDR3 spells CAWDTGGDEQYF. As DNA, the CDR3 is TGTGCCTGGGATACAGGGGGCGACGAGCAGTACTTC.

The chain employs TRBV4-2 and TRBJ2-5; 9 bases line up with TRBD1. The CDR3 totals 15 residues. V was pared by 5 bases and J by 4 bases, with 8 bases of the junction left unmatched. Germline CDR1 reads LGHNA; CDR2 reads YNFKEQ. CDR3 residues: CASSSEPGQGETQYF. The CDR3 nucleotides read TGTGCCAGCAGCTCCGAACCGGGACAGGGAGAGACCCAGTACTTC.

The chain joins TRBV6-6 to TRBJ1-6; D remains ambiguous. The CDR3 extends over 15 amino acids. The V gene lost 5 bases and the J gene lost 0 bases, with 8 bases spanning the gap. CDR1 and CDR2 (germline): MNHNY, SVGAGI (reference sequence). The CDR3 loop reads CASSGGSSYNSPLHF. The CDR3 DNA sequence: TGTGCCAGCAGTGGAGGGAGCTCCTATAATTCACCCCTCCACTTT.

This chain uses TRBV9 with TRBJ1-2, with D tentatively TRBD1 (6 bases). The V and J ends lost 3 bases and 3 bases respectively, with 18 bases between them. The length of the CDR3 is 16 residues. Germline loops: CDR1 SGDLS, CDR2 YYNGEE. The CDR3 DNA sequence: TGTGCCAGCAGCGCCCCGGTGCAGGGGAGAGACTATGGCTACACCTTC. This encodes CASSAPVQGRDYGYTF.

V is TRBV15 and J is TRBJ1-2, with 7 bases fitting TRBD1. Trimming removed 3 bases from V and 3 bases from J; junction bases left unmatched: 10. Germline V gene sequence: CDR1 LNHNV, CDR2 YYDKDF (reference sequence). This CDR3 contains 16 residues. The CDR3 coding sequence is TGTGCCACCAGCAGGTACGGAGACAGGGTCGACTATGGCTACACCTTC. It is translated as CATSRYGDRVDYGYTF.

The CDR3 DNA sequence: TGTGCCAGCAGCTTAGCAGTGGGACAGGTGGGAAAACTGTTTTTT. Residues: CASSLAVGQVGKLFF. The chain employs TRBV7-8 and TRBJ1-4; 8 bases line up with TRBD1. Trimming at V came to 0 bases and at J to 10 bases, leaving 7 bases not matched to a gene. This CDR3 is 15 amino acids long. Germline CDR1 and CDR2: SGHVS and FQNEAQ.

As for this clone: The junction and the germline gene differ at one end; a read error may be behind it. The chain has TRBV7-9 and TRBJ1-4; no firm D call. Per the germline V gene, CDR1 is SEHNR and CDR2 is FQNEAQ (reference sequence). The CDR3 sequence is 15 residues long. CDR3: CSSSNKLSTNEKLFF. The CDR3 DNA follows: TGTTCCAGCAGCAATAAACTCTCAACTAATGAAAAACTGTTTTTT.

The chain carries TRBV5-1 and TRBJ2-1; D might be TRBD1 (5 bases). The CDR3 extends over 16 amino acids. Germline assignment: CDR1 SGHRS and CDR2 YFSETQ. V lost 6 bases and J 0 bases, leaving 16 bases between the germline ends. CDR3 amino acids: CASKGQTVSSYNEQFF. The CDR3 bases are TGCGCCAGCAAGGGGCAGACAGTAAGCTCCTACAATGAGCAGTTCTTC.

The chain carries TRBV2 and TRBJ1-2; D is unresolved. V gave up 5 bases and J gave up 4 bases, with 5 bases separating them. The CDR3 length is 11 residues. CDR1 and CDR2 (germline): SNHLY, FYNNEI. The CDR3 is CASSSIYGYTF. The CDR3, as DNA: TGTGCCAGCAGTTCTATCTATGGCTACACCTTC.

This sequence joins TRBV15 and TRBJ2-7; 10 nucleotides align to TRBD2. V shed 2 bases, J shed 7 bases, and the junction held 2 bases outside the gene matches. The CDR3 has 13 amino acids. Looked up from germline, CDR1 is LNHNV and CDR2 is YYDKDF (reference sequence). CDR3 loop: CATSRTSGIEQYF. The CDR3 DNA follows: TGTGCCACCAGCAGAACTAGCGGGATAGAGCAGTACTTC. Together with reference TRBV15 and TRBJ2-7, the CDR3 gives the full variable domain: DAMVIQNPRYQVTQFGKPVTLSCSQTLNHNVMYWYQQKSSQAPKLLFHYYDKDFNNEADTPDNFQSRRPNTSFCFLDIRSPGLGDTAMYLCATSRTSGIEQYFGPGTRLTVT.

CDR3 DNA sequence: TGTGCCAGCAGTCCCGCGGGACCCGCCAATGAGCAGTTCTTC. It translates to CASSPAGPANEQFF. V and J are TRBV6-6 and TRBJ2-1; D is perhaps TRBD2 (6 bases). From germline, CDR1 is MNHNY and CDR2 SVGAGI (reference sequence). This CDR3 contains 14 residues. V was pared by 5 bases and J by 6 bases, with 14 bases between.

Regarding this clone: At one end, the junction sequence differs from germline, possibly due to a read error. The gene calls are TRBV7-7 and TRBJ2-2; 10 positions agree with TRBD1. The CDR3 runs to 17 residues. Germline V gene lookup returns CDR1 SSHAT and CDR2 FNYEAQ (reference sequence). DNA for the CDR3: TGTGCTAGCAGTCGCGAGACAGGGGGCGCGTCAACCGGGGAGCTGTTTTTT. Amino acids: CASSRETGGASTGELFF.

The rearrangement joins TRBV10-2 to TRBJ1-5, with a possible D match to TRBD1 (5 bases). The CDR3 sequence is 14 residues long. Germline loops: CDR1 WSHSY, CDR2 SAAADI. Trimming took 0 bases from V and 5 from J, leaving 8 bases between them. In DNA, the CDR3 is TGCGCCAGCAGTGAGTCGACCAGGGATCAGCCCCAGCATTTT. Encoded protein: CASSESTRDQPQHF.

The chain recombines TRBV19 with TRBJ1-6; TRBD1 matches at 8 bases. Per germline, CDR1 LNHDA and CDR2 SQIVND (reference sequence). CDR3 length equals 16 residues. The V segment lost 8 bases and the J segment 6 bases; nucleotides outside the gene matches: 12. CDR3 in DNA: TGTGCCAGTCTCGATCTCGCGCAGGGGGCTAATTCACCCCTCCACTTT. Translated, it gives CASLDLAQGANSPLHF.

J is TRBJ2-1 and V is TRBV6-4, with a weak D call TRBD2 (6 bases). The CDR3 is 14 amino acids. Trimming removed 3 bases from V and 8 bases from J, with 14 bases in between. CDR1 MRHNA and CDR2 SNTAGT come from the germline V gene. The CDR3 region has the DNA TGTGCCAGCAGTGAAGGGCCTAGCGCCGATGAGCAGTTCTTC. As protein: CASSEGPSADEQFF.

V gene TRBV5-1 combines with J gene TRBJ2-7, with a tentative D call TRBD2 (6 bases). CDR3 size: 14 residues. V was shortened by 4 bases and J by 3 bases, with 14 bases between the two germline ends. The germline V gene encodes CDR1 SGHRS and CDR2 YFSETQ. CDR3 region: CASSLRGEGYEQYF. DNA of the CDR3: TGCGCCAGCAGCCTGCGCGGGGAAGGCTACGAGCAGTACTTC.

V gene TRBV29-1 combines with J gene TRBJ1-4; D perhaps matches TRBD1 (5 bases). This CDR3 contains 12 residues. Germline V gene lookup returns CDR1 SQVTM and CDR2 ANQGSEA. Trimming removed 7 bases from V and 3 bases from J, with 9 bases in between. The CDR3 region has the DNA TGCAGCGCCAGGGTCTCTAATGAAAAACTGTTTTTT. Amino acid sequence: CSARVSNEKLFF.

This clone came up once. V and J are TRBV15 and TRBJ1-2; D perhaps matches TRBD1 (5 bases). V was cut by 0 bases and J by 8 bases, with 16 bases left in between. Germline V gives CDR1 LNHNV, CDR2 YYDKDF (reference sequence). The length of the CDR3 is 15 residues. The CDR3 DNA is TGTGCCACCAGCAGAGATCGGGGGGGGTCTGGCGGCTACACCTTC. This gives the protein CATSRDRGGSGGYTF.

This chain connects TRBV28 to TRBJ1-5; D is ambiguous. The CDR3 is made up of 14 amino acids. The V end lost 2 bases, the J end lost 3 bases, and 8 bases lay between the germline ends. Germline V gives CDR1 MDHEN, CDR2 SYDVKM. The CDR3 is CASSLEAVNQPQHF. In nucleotides, the CDR3 is TGTGCCAGCAGTTTAGAAGCGGTCAATCAGCCCCAGCATTTT.

The gene calls are TRBV6-8 and TRBJ2-7; 8 bases align to TRBD1. This CDR3 comprises 16 residues. In germline, CDR1 is MNHGY, CDR2 SAAAGT. V was pared by 2 bases and J by 2 bases, with 8 bases of the junction left unmatched. The CDR3, as DNA: TGTGCCAGCAGTTACCGTAGACAGGGGCCACCCTACGAGCAGTACTTC. Translation gives CASSYRRQGPPYEQYF.

The V gene is TRBV10-3, the J gene TRBJ2-7; 8 bases are shared with TRBD1. The ends lost 5 bases at V and 3 bases at J; junction bases unmatched: 3. Germline V gene data show CDR1 as ENHRY and CDR2 as SYGVKD. The CDR3 is made up of 13 amino acids. CDR3 protein: CAISQGQDYEQYF. DNA for the CDR3: TGTGCCATCAGTCAGGGACAGGACTACGAGCAGTACTTC.

This clone was counted once. One end of the junction does not line up with germline, which may come from a read error. The V and J genes are TRBV25-1 and TRBJ2-7, with D tentatively TRBD1 (6 bases). This CDR3 spans 12 amino acids. Germline V lookup: CDR1 MGHDK, CDR2 SYGVNS. Here the CDR3 reads CASSAGVYEQSF. Here the CDR3 DNA reads TGTGCCAGCAGTGCAGGGGTCTACGAGCAGTCCTTC.

This chain uses TRBV27 with TRBJ2-1, with D uncertain. The CDR3 runs to 14 residues. Trimming shortened V by 3 bases and J by 2 bases, and 8 bases separated the two germline ends. Germline V gene sequence: CDR1 MNHEY, CDR2 SMNVEV (reference sequence). The CDR3 DNA follows: TGTGCCAGCAGTTTGTCGCTAGCCTACAATGAGCAGTTCTTC. It codes for CASSLSLAYNEQFF.